This TCR beta chain appears in the sequencing data of a study of T cells in Graves' hyperthyroidism and ophthalmopathy. This clonotype was found many times. Researchers took RNA transcripts and amplified the TCR beta CDR3 regions from them. The TCR CDR3 first-round RT-PCR relied on the HTBI primer set. TCRdb re-analysed the multiplex PCR reads in MiXCR, keeping a single row per CDR3 protein. The sample has approximately 400,000 distinct CDR3 sequences, about an eighth seen once. The specimen was blood. This receptor was taken from a man in his fifties or sixties with Graves' ophthalmopathy.

The CDR3 nucleotides read TGTGCCAGCAGCCAGGCGACAGGGGGGATGAACACTGAAGCTTTCTTT. This translates into CASSQATGGMNTEAFF. V and J are TRBV6-9 and TRBJ1-1; 9 bases line up with TRBD1. The V and J ends lost 6 bases and 0 bases, in that order; junction bases with no gene match: 8. This CDR3 has 16 residues. Germline V gives CDR1 MNHGY, CDR2 SVAAGI.